This T cell receptor (beta chain) came from a study of T cell changes during pregnancy in multiple sclerosis. The CDR3 loop spans 17 amino acids. Germline CDR1 reads SGDLS; CDR2 reads YYNGEE. V was clipped by 4 bases and J by 4 bases; unmatched bases: 14. The repertoire was sequenced with immunoSEQ multiplex PCR; TCRdb's copy has only in-frame clones and lacks some. The sample holds tens of thousands of clones, roughly 92% seen once. Sequenced here: peripheral blood, sampled in the second trimester of pregnancy. The TCR was taken from a female donor with multiple sclerosis, enrolled in a pregnancy study. J is TRBJ2-5 and V is TRBV9, with 9 bases fitting TRBD2. CDR3 nucleotides: TGTGCCAGCAGCTACAGTGGGGCCGCGGGGGGGACAGAGACCCAGTACTTC. Translating gives CASSYSGAAGGTETQYF.